This T cell receptor (beta chain) was sequenced in a study of post-analysis software for immune sequencing data. For the study at large: The cohort encompassed relapsing-remitting, secondary progressive and progressive-relapsing multiple sclerosis disease courses.

Unique molecular identifiers were carried by the TCR beta cDNA libraries. Input amounts of about 0.85 to 11 million T cells were used. These gave 500,000 or so cDNA molecules, so each molecule approximated one T cell. TCRdb fed the PCR reads into MiXCR, producing one record per CDR3 protein. The sample lists under 900,000 distinct CDR3 sequences, under 70% occurring once. Findings and caveats of the study: Those samples that were prepared in the same batch co-clustered strongly by F measure. A significant reduction in normalized Chao1 diversity was observed in multiple sclerosis patients versus controls. Four or five TRBV segments, including TRBV5-6, TRBV5-1 and TRBV20-1, were more frequent in patients than controls.

V shed 6 bases and J 7 bases; nucleotides not matched to a gene: 4. CDR3 size: 13 residues. Concerning this clonotype: Its antigen remains unknown.

Sequencing was carried out using blood. The V call is TRBV12-3 or TRBV12-4, the J call TRBJ2-4; 9 bases fit TRBD1. This clonotype was obtained from a girl aged 10-17 years with multiple sclerosis. CDR3 protein: CASRPDRGNIQYF. For the CDR3, the DNA is TGTGCCAGCAGGCCAGACAGGGGGAACATTCAGTACTTC.